Given below is one T cell receptor (beta chain) in context. Its target antigen remains unknown. Qualities for individual bases were not recorded, and no much larger clone is one base off. TCRbeta CDR3 regions were amplified from genomic DNA using the immunoSEQ Assay, a bias-controlled multiplex PCR. The study's own analysis went as follows. The number of nucleated cells in each sample was estimated by amplification of reference gene primers within the assay. Sequence reads were collapsed and filtered to measure the absolute abundance of every unique TCRbeta CDR3 rearrangement. Productive Simpson clonality was computed per sample as the square root of Simpson's diversity index over productive rearrangements. TCRdb stores this immuneACCESS table with in-frame sequences only. Part of the clones is absent; in the studies checked, under half of the shortfall reflects unresolved V genes, and no reason is known for the rest. The V and J calls and clone size were taken over from that table, and D and trimming were inferred from the DNA. The sample records roughly 250,000 clones, about 88% of which are singletons. The biggest ten clones account for roughly 1.6% of the sample.

This sample was taken from a study of blood T cell repertoires in COVID-19 (dated by TCRdb to 2020 to 2021). Background for the entire study: Collaborator samples came from the United States, Italy and Spain and covered acute and convalescent phases of COVID-19. Where available, HLA class I and class II types were taken from metadata supplied by the sample provider and were not determined by assay-based typing. The prospective study material was composed of cDNA or gDNA derived from T cells, B-cell-depleted T cells, or PBMCs. The repertoires were made available in a free public database intended to serve as a resource for research on the immune response to SARS-CoV-2. The dataset comprised deeply sampled blood TCRbeta repertoires from subjects exposed to, actively infected with, or recovered from COVID-19. The samples were drawn from the first 160 participants of the ongoing ImmuneRACE study and from 1,254 subjects provided by 6 global collaborators. A de-identified subject ID, COVID-19 status, age in years and sex were almost always included in the sample metadata.

Overall study outcomes, separate from this receptor: Clinical and demographic metadata were provided uncurated, with the amount varying by source and participant.

Participants in the prospective study were aged roughly 18 to 89 years, lived in about two dozen United States geographic areas, and enrolled through a virtual design. To assign participants to cohorts, the prospective study relied on clinical history that participants themselves reported in a screening survey and a study questionnaire. Recovered participants in ImmuneRACE Cohort 3 were defined as having two consecutive negative NP/OP PCR tests, clearance from a healthcare professional, or resolution of symptoms. In the prospective study, whole blood, serum and a nasopharyngeal or oropharyngeal swab were collected from each participant by mobile phlebotomists. Over a roughly 2-month period, participants in the prospective study had the option of providing additional blood draws and questionnaires. Before DNA extraction, prospective study blood samples were shipped either frozen or at room temperature.

V has 5 bases trimmed and J has 6 bases trimmed; junction bases matching no gene number 12. Spanning cysteine to phenylalanine, the CDR3 consists of 15 amino acids. Only CDR3 DNA is held: 45 bases, read in frame from base 1. In the germline V gene, CDR1 corresponds to SGHRS and CDR2 to YFSETQ. The clonotype originates from a woman aged 50 to 60 who had recovered from COVID-19. Material for sequencing was PBMCs or T cells enriched from blood (not recorded which). The sequence joins TRBV5-1 to TRBJ2-7; the central 9 bases match TRBD1. CDR3 sequence: CASSYGDGQGPEQYF. In nucleotide form, the sequence is TGCGCCAGCAGTTACGGGGATGGACAGGGGCCCGAGCAGTACTTC.